These 32 T cell receptor beta chains share one sample of origin, sequenced in a study of cytomegalovirus exposure and HLA in healthy donors. The PCR was carried out with 60 Vbeta primers and 13 Jbeta primers. Profiling relied on immunoSEQ multiplex PCR, and the TCRdb table lists in-frame clones only, not all of them. The sample shows 200,000 or so clones, 65% to 85% of them seen only once. Material for sequencing was PBMCs. Every receptor here comes from a man aged 45 to 65 in good health and CMV-seronegative.

The rearrangement joins TRBV7-2 to TRBJ2-7, with 10 nucleotides matching TRBD2. CDR3 length equals 14 residues. Trimming removed 1 base from V and 6 bases from J; junction bases left unmatched: 3. Germline V CDR1 and CDR2: SGHTA, FQGNSA. CDR3 loop: CASSLVAGGSEQYF. The CDR3 region has the DNA TGTGCCAGCAGCTTAGTAGCGGGGGGCTCCGAGCAGTACTTC.

V and J are TRBV5-4 and TRBJ1-2, with D possibly TRBD1 on 5 matching bases. Germline V CDR1 and CDR2: SGHNT, YYREEE (reference sequence). The CDR3 length is 16 residues. Trimming left V 0 bases short and J 4 bases short, with 16 bases between. The CDR3 spells CASSLAPGGDFYGYTF. CDR3 bases: TGTGCCAGCAGCTTGGCCCCGGGAGGGGATTTCTATGGCTACACCTTC. The variable domain in full, with the rest retrieved from reference TRBV5-4 and TRBJ1-2, is ETGVTQSPTHLIKTRGQQVTLRCSSQSGHNTVSWYQQALGQGPQFIFQYYREEENGRGNFPPRFSGLQFPNYSSELNVNALELDDSALYLCASSLAPGGDFYGYTFGSGTRLTVV.

Only a few counts were recorded for this clone. This chain connects TRBV29-1 to TRBJ2-7, with TRBD1 matching 7 bases. CDR3 length: 12 amino acids. CDR1 is SQVTM and CDR2 is ANQGSEA in the germline V gene. After removal of 3 bases from V and 4 bases from J, the junction contained 3 bases not matched to a gene. The CDR3: CSVEKTGYEQYF. CDR3 nucleotide sequence: TGCAGCGTTGAGAAGACAGGGTACGAGCAGTACTTC.

The V gene is TRBV10-3, the J gene TRBJ2-7; D is perhaps TRBD1 (5 bases). Germline lookup yields CDR1 ENHRY and CDR2 SYGVKD. Between the trimmed V and J ends, which lost 7 bases and 7 bases, there was a span of 20 bases. CDR3 length: 14 residues. The DNA for the CDR3 is TGTGCCATCACCGAAGGGCAGGGCCCTGAGGAGCAGTACTTC. Translating it yields CAITEGQGPEEQYF.

V and J are TRBV9 and TRBJ2-1, with TRBD2 as a possible D gene (7 bases). The CDR3 extends over 15 amino acids. Germline V CDR1 and CDR2: SGDLS, YYNGEE. Trimming took 3 bases from V and 7 from J, leaving 17 bases between them. CDR3: CASSAWGGGGNEQFF. The CDR3 DNA sequence: TGTGCCAGCAGCGCCTGGGGGGGAGGGGGGAATGAGCAGTTCTTC.

Worth noting for this clone: Sequence at one end of the junction differs from germline and may be a read error. This sequence joins TRBV7-9 and TRBJ1-2, with D possibly being TRBD1 (5 bases). Germline V gives CDR1 SEHNR, CDR2 FQNEAQ (reference sequence). The CDR3 extends over 12 amino acids. The CDR3 protein is CSSSSPDTGYTF. The CDR3 DNA is TGTTCCAGCAGCTCTCCGGACACCGGCTACACCTTC.

This chain uses TRBV6-5 with TRBJ1-1; 7 bases match TRBD1. J was trimmed by 8 bases and V by 6 bases; bases with no gene match: 12. The CDR3 is 14 residues long. Germline V lookup: CDR1 MNHEY, CDR2 SVGAGI. CDR3 sequence (DNA): TGTGCCAGCAGCCACGGACAGGCCCAGCCCGAAGCTTTCTTT. It translates to CASSHGQAQPEAFF.

This sequence joins TRBV9 and TRBJ2-3; D not resolved. V shed 3 bases and J shed 6 bases, with 8 bases lying between them. This CDR3 contains 12 residues. CDR1 and CDR2 from the germline V gene are SGDLS and YYNGEE. Here the CDR3 reads CASSGISDTQYF. CDR3 in DNA: TGTGCCAGCAGCGGTATCAGTGATACGCAGTATTTT.

The V and J genes are TRBV7-2 and TRBJ2-2; D uncertain. The CDR3 extends over 14 amino acids. Germline V gives CDR1 SGHTA, CDR2 FQGNSA. The germline V and J ends were trimmed by 0 bases and 1 base, with 3 bases remaining between them. The chain's CDR3 is CASSLAVNTGELFF. The CDR3 nucleotides read TGTGCCAGCAGCTTAGCCGTGAACACCGGGGAGCTGTTTTTT.

The genes are TRBV7-3 and TRBJ2-1; D might be TRBD2 (6 bases). Trimming left V 2 bases short and J 2 bases short, with 7 bases between. Germline V gives CDR1 SGHTA, CDR2 FQGTGA. CDR3 length: 14 residues. CDR3 nucleotide sequence: TGTGCCAGCAGCTTAGCGGGACCCTACAATGAGCAGTTCTTC. Its translation: CASSLAGPYNEQFF.

The rearrangement uses TRBV18 and TRBJ2-1; 8 bases align to TRBD2. Unmatched junction bases numbered 9, after V lost 4 bases and J lost 4 bases. Germline CDR1 KGHSH, CDR2 LQKENI. The CDR3 runs to 16 residues. The DNA for the CDR3 is TGTGCCAGCTCACGAGGAGTCGGGGGGGCTTACAATGAGCAGTTCTTC. Translation: CASSRGVGGAYNEQFF.

This clone was counted between two and nine times. The CDR3 nucleotides are TGCGCCAGCAGCCAAGAGATATGGGGCAGGAATTCACCCCTCCACTTT. Translation gives CASSQEIWGRNSPLHF. The chain recombines TRBV4-3 with TRBJ1-6, with a possible D match to TRBD1 (5 bases). V was cut by 0 bases and J by 7 bases, with 13 bases left in between. The CDR3 consists of 16 residues. Per germline, CDR1 LGHNA and CDR2 YSLEER.

The CDR3 spells CASRDIGDTQYF. CDR3 nucleotide sequence: TGTGCCAGCCGGGACATAGGAGATACGCAGTATTTT. This chain links TRBV14 with TRBJ2-3; weak D call: TRBD1 (6 bases). Germline V gene data show CDR1 as SGHDN and CDR2 as FVKESK. Between the trimmed V and J ends, which lost 8 bases and 5 bases, there was a span of 11 bases. The CDR3 has 12 residues.

This chain uses TRBV5-1 with TRBJ1-5; maybe TRBD1 (5 bases). Trimming shortened V by 2 bases and J by 4 bases, and 10 bases separated the two germline ends. CDR3 length equals 14 residues. Germline V gene data show CDR1 as SGHRS and CDR2 as YFSETQ. In DNA, the CDR3 is TGCGCCAGCAGCTTAGGGGCAAAAAATCAGCCCCAGCATTTT. Encoded protein: CASSLGAKNQPQHF.

The V and J genes are TRBV10-1 and TRBJ2-1; 9 bases are shared with TRBD2. There are 15 residues in the CDR3. Germline assignment: CDR1 WNHNN and CDR2 SYGVQD (reference sequence). The ends lost 5 bases at V and 10 bases at J; junction bases unmatched: 12. The DNA of the CDR3 is TGCGCCAGCAGTTACCTAGCGGGGCCCTTGGGGGAGCAGTTCTTC. This codes for CASSYLAGPLGEQFF.

In DNA form, the CDR3 reads TGTGCCAGCAGCGCCGGGACAGGGGGCTACGAGCAGTACTTC. It encodes CASSAGTGGYEQYF. The chain has TRBV5-4 and TRBJ2-7, with 11 bases aligning to TRBD1. The CDR3 loop spans 14 amino acids. V shed 4 bases and J 3 bases; nucleotides not matched to a gene: 3. Germline CDR1 SGHNT, CDR2 YYREEE (reference sequence). The full variable domain, in which reference TRBV5-4 and TRBJ2-7 provide the parts outside the CDR3, is ETGVTQSPTHLIKTRGQQVTLRCSSQSGHNTVSWYQQALGQGPQFIFQYYREEENGRGNFPPRFSGLQFPNYSSELNVNALELDDSALYLCASSAGTGGYEQYFGPGTRLTVT.

The rearrangement joins TRBV4-3 to TRBJ2-2; D is uncertain. Germline V gene sequence: CDR1 LGHNA, CDR2 YSLEER. Trimming stripped 6 bases from V and 7 bases from J, with 12 bases between. This CDR3 comprises 13 residues. CDR3 region: CASSDWFDGELFF. CDR3 DNA sequence: TGCGCCAGCAGTGACTGGTTCGACGGGGAGCTGTTTTTT.

V gene TRBV27 combines with J gene TRBJ1-1; D not resolved. Germline CDR1 reads MNHEY; CDR2 reads SMNVEV (reference sequence). The CDR3 loop spans 14 amino acids. Trimming stripped 5 bases from V and 5 bases from J, with 15 bases between. The CDR3 loop reads CASSPPEGRTEAFF. CDR3 coding DNA: TGTGCCAGCAGTCCCCCGGAGGGAAGGACTGAAGCTTTCTTT.

This clone was observed a single time. The chain combines TRBV7-6 with TRBJ1-5, with 7 positions matching TRBD1. The V gene end was trimmed by 5 bases and the J gene end by 11 bases; junction bases not matched to a gene: 15. This CDR3 is built from 15 residues. Germline lookup yields CDR1 SGHVS and CDR2 FNYEAQ. The CDR3 nucleotides are TGTGCCAGCAGCCCGGCGATGGGGGCCAGGGGGGCCCAGCATTTT. This codes for CASSPAMGARGAQHF.

In its sample, this clone was seen a few times. The rearrangement links TRBV4-3 to TRBJ1-1, with D perhaps TRBD1 (5 bases). Germline values: CDR1 LGHNA, CDR2 YSLEER. V was pared by 5 bases and J by 1 base, with 14 bases between. The CDR3 has 15 amino acids. The DNA of the CDR3 is TGCGCCAGCAGCATTAGGGCTGGACAGAACACTGAAGCTTTCTTT. It yields the protein CASSIRAGQNTEAFF.

The J gene is TRBJ1-3, the V gene TRBV19, with TRBD1 matching over 9 bases. The CDR3 has 15 residues. The ends lost 7 bases at V and 0 bases at J; junction bases unmatched: 4. Looked up from germline, CDR1 is LNHDA and CDR2 is SQIVND (reference sequence). The CDR3 DNA reads TGTGCCAGTACCGGGACAGGGTACTCTGGAAACACCATATATTTT. It encodes CASTGTGYSGNTIYF.

The chain combines TRBV5-6 with TRBJ1-4; D uncertain. The CDR3 totals 15 residues. Trimming stripped 5 bases from V and 4 bases from J, with 15 bases between. Germline CDR1 SGHDT, CDR2 YYEEEE. CDR3 DNA: TGTGCCAGCAGTCGTGGCCCTCCCGATAATGAAAAACTGTTTTTT. Protein product: CASSRGPPDNEKLFF.

This rearrangement joins TRBV5-6 to TRBJ2-6, with 7 positions matching TRBD1. After removal of 4 bases from V and 0 bases from J, the junction contained 7 bases not matched to a gene. The CDR3 is 17 amino acids. Germline-derived CDR1 and CDR2 are SGHDT and YYEEEE. The CDR3: CASSPGTASSGANVLTF. The CDR3 DNA sequence: TGTGCCAGCAGCCCTGGGACAGCAAGCTCTGGGGCCAACGTCCTGACTTTC.

V is TRBV12-5 and J is TRBJ2-7, with D maybe TRBD1 (6 bases). The CDR3 contains 12 residues. The germline gives CDR1 LGHNT, CDR2 FRNRAP. V was clipped by 2 bases and J by 6 bases, with 8 bases between them. CDR3 in amino acids: CASGLSGVEQYF. The CDR3 DNA reads as TGTGCTAGTGGTTTGTCAGGGGTCGAGCAGTACTTC.

V and J are TRBV19 and TRBJ1-5; D is undetermined. V was clipped by 5 bases and J by 4 bases, with 15 bases between them. Per the germline V gene, CDR1 is LNHDA and CDR2 is SQIVND (reference sequence). This CDR3 has 15 residues. As DNA, the CDR3 is TGTGCCAGTAGTTACGGGAACCTCCTTAATCAGCCCCAGCATTTT. It codes for CASSYGNLLNQPQHF. Supplemented by reference TRBV19 and TRBJ1-5, the full variable domain reads DGGITQSPKYLFRKEGQNVTLSCEQNLNHDAMYWYRQDPGQGLRLIYYSQIVNDFQKGDIAEGYSVSREKKESFPLTVTSAQKNPTAFYLCASSYGNLLNQPQHFGDGTRLSIL.

This chain uses TRBV7-6 with TRBJ1-5; 7 bases map to TRBD1. The CDR3 consists of 14 residues. Germline assignment: CDR1 SGHVS and CDR2 FNYEAQ. V shed 1 base, J shed 6 bases, and the junction held 3 bases outside the gene matches. This CDR3 is CASSLGQGGQPQHF. As DNA, the CDR3 is TGTGCCAGCAGCTTAGGCCAGGGGGGTCAGCCCCAGCATTTT.

The V call is TRBV19, the J call TRBJ2-1, with 8 bases fitting TRBD1. Trimming at V came to 8 bases and at J to 1 base, leaving 7 bases not matched to a gene. Per the germline V gene, CDR1 is LNHDA and CDR2 is SQIVND (reference sequence). The CDR3 runs 15 residues. CDR3 in DNA: TGTGCCAGTTCTTTTCAGGGGGCGTCCTACAATGAGCAGTTCTTC. It is translated as CASSFQGASYNEQFF. Based on the CDR3 plus reference TRBV19 and TRBJ2-1, the full variable domain is DGGITQSPKYLFRKEGQNVTLSCEQNLNHDAMYWYRQDPGQGLRLIYYSQIVNDFQKGDIAEGYSVSREKKESFPLTVTSAQKNPTAFYLCASSFQGASYNEQFFGPGTRLTVL.

V and J are TRBV4-2 and TRBJ2-1, with 8 bases fitting TRBD1. Germline CDR1 is LGHNA and CDR2 is YNFKEQ. Trimming removed 1 base from V and 8 bases from J; junction bases left unmatched: 10. The CDR3 totals 16 residues. The CDR3 DNA reads as TGTGCCAGCAGCCAAGTCGGACAGGGTCGCCTCGATGAGCAGTTCTTC. Translating gives CASSQVGQGRLDEQFF.

This sequence joins TRBV29-1 and TRBJ1-2; 7 bases match TRBD1. Trimming took 3 bases from V and 4 from J; bases not matched to a gene: 5. CDR3 length equals 13 residues. CDR1 is SQVTM and CDR2 is ANQGSEA in the germline V gene. CDR3 nucleotides: TGCAGCGTTGAGGGGACAGACGCCTATGGCTACACCTTC. Translation: CSVEGTDAYGYTF.

This chain links TRBV27 with TRBJ2-7; TRBD2 is a possible D gene (6 bases). V dropped 2 bases and J dropped 0 bases, with 11 bases sitting between them. The CDR3 extends over 15 amino acids. The V gene's germline CDR1 is MNHEY and CDR2 SMNVEV (reference sequence). Written as DNA, the CDR3 is TGTGCCAGCAGTTTAGACGGGACTCCCTCCTACGAGCAGTACTTC. Residues: CASSLDGTPSYEQYF.

The chain joins TRBV7-2 to TRBJ2-1; 10 nucleotides align to TRBD1. Germline V gives CDR1 SGHTA, CDR2 FQGNSA. V was clipped by 5 bases and J by 4 bases; unmatched bases: 5. The CDR3 totals 15 residues. This CDR3 is CASSPPGQGYNEQFF. The CDR3 coding sequence is TGTGCCAGCAGCCCACCGGGACAGGGGTACAATGAGCAGTTCTTC.

The genes are TRBV7-9 and TRBJ1-2; TRBD1 agrees at 10 bases. Trimming cost V 5 bases and J 5 bases; bases outside gene matches: 8. Germline loops: CDR1 SEHNR, CDR2 FQNEAQ (reference sequence). This CDR3 is built from 15 residues. For the CDR3, the DNA is TGTGCCAGCAGCCCAGACAGGGGGCGTACTTATGGCTACACCTTC. Amino acid sequence: CASSPDRGRTYGYTF. The full variable domain, in which reference TRBV7-9 and TRBJ1-2 provide the parts outside the CDR3, is DTGVSQNPRHKITKRGQNVTFRCDPISEHNRLYWYRQTLGQGPEFLTYFQNEAQLEKSRLLSDRFSAERPKGSFSTLEIQRTEQGDSAMYLCASSPDRGRTYGYTFGSGTRLTVV.